These 10 T cell receptor beta chains came from one sample sequenced in a study of cytomegalovirus exposure and HLA in healthy donors. Produced via immunoSEQ multiplex PCR; TCRdb's table is partial and in-frame only. The sample has tens of thousands of clones; nearly 98% are singletons. The sample was PBMCs. These receptors were obtained from a woman aged 18-29 years in good health and CMV-seropositive.

The V and J genes are TRBV28 and TRBJ2-5, with a possible D match to TRBD1 (6 bases). This CDR3 is built from 13 residues. V lost 5 bases to trimming and J lost 5 bases, with 12 bases between them. CDR1 is MDHEN, CDR2 SYDVKM, per germline. CDR3: CASSPDRFETQYF. The CDR3 DNA follows: TGTGCCAGCAGTCCGGACAGATTTGAGACCCAGTACTTC. Supplemented by reference TRBV28 and TRBJ2-5, the full variable domain reads DVKVTQSSRYLVKRTGEKVFLECVQDMDHENMFWYRQDPGLGLRLIYFSYDVKMKEKGDIPEGYSVSREKKERFSLILESASTNQTSMYLCASSPDRFETQYFGPGTRLLVL.

The chain recombines TRBV30 with TRBJ1-4; TRBD1 matches at 10 bases. The CDR3 is 15 residues long. Germline loops: CDR1 GTSNPN, CDR2 SVGIG (reference sequence). Trimming cost V 0 bases and J 8 bases; bases outside gene matches: 6. CDR3 in amino acids: CAWSVGDRGGEKLFF. The CDR3 DNA reads as TGTGCCTGGAGTGTAGGGGACAGGGGAGGCGAAAAACTGTTTTTT.

The rearrangement links TRBV9 to TRBJ2-1; 11 nucleotides align to TRBD2. The CDR3 length is 13 residues. Per germline, CDR1 SGDLS and CDR2 YYNGEE. CDR3 nucleotide sequence: TGTGCTACAAAACGACTAGCGGGAATAATGCAGTTCTTC. It yields the protein CATKRLAGIMQFF.

This sequence joins TRBV27 and TRBJ1-5; 7 bases map to TRBD1. There are 15 residues in the CDR3. The trim removed 6 bases at V and 3 bases at J, leaving 8 bases unmatched. Germline V gives CDR1 MNHEY, CDR2 SMNVEV (reference sequence). The CDR3 loop is CASSARDSNNQPQHF. For the CDR3, the DNA is TGTGCCAGCAGCGCTCGGGACAGTAACAATCAGCCCCAGCATTTT.

V usage is TRBV19 and J usage is TRBJ1-1; 10 bases line up with TRBD1. The CDR3 contains 14 residues. Per germline, CDR1 LNHDA and CDR2 SQIVND (reference sequence). The J segment lost 11 bases and the V segment lost 5 bases, leaving 11 bases of the junction unmatched. This chain's CDR3 is CASSPGQGTILAFF. The CDR3 DNA is TGTGCCAGTAGTCCGGGACAGGGGACGATATTGGCTTTCTTT.

The chain carries TRBV9 and TRBJ2-5, with 7 nucleotides matching TRBD1. The length of the CDR3 is 17 residues. Losses at the gene ends were 4 bases for V and 1 base for J; bases not matched to a gene: 13. In germline, CDR1 is SGDLS, CDR2 YYNGEE. CDR3 DNA sequence: TGTGCCAGCAGCAAGATGAGGGGGACAGCCCCCCAAGAGACCCAGTACTTC. Translated, it gives CASSKMRGTAPQETQYF.

This chain connects TRBV4-1 to TRBJ2-7; 11 bases fit TRBD2. Trimming took 4 bases from V and 3 from J; bases not matched to a gene: 2. CDR1 MGHRA and CDR2 YSYEKL come from the germline V gene. CDR3 length equals 14 residues. The CDR3 bases are TGCGCCAGCAGCCTAGCGGGAGGGAACTACGAGCAGTACTTC. Protein product: CASSLAGGNYEQYF.

The CDR3 bases are TGTGCCAGCAGCTTGTCGCGGGACCACGCACAGTATTTT. It yields the protein CASSLSRDHAQYF. J is TRBJ2-3 and V is TRBV7-3, with a possible D match to TRBD2 (6 bases). The germline gives CDR1 SGHTA, CDR2 FQGTGA. Trimming pared 3 bases from V and 12 bases from J, leaving 16 bases between. This CDR3 is 13 amino acids long. Together with reference TRBV7-3 and TRBJ2-3, the CDR3 gives the full variable domain: GAGVSQTPSNKVTEKGKYVELRCDPISGHTALYWYRQSLGQGPEFLIYFQGTGAADDSGLPNDRFFAVRPEGSVSTLKIQRTERGDSAVYLCASSLSRDHAQYFGPGTRLTVL.

This clone occurred a few times. V gene TRBV11-2 combines with J gene TRBJ1-5, with no clear D. CDR3 length equals 13 residues. Trimming shortened V by 1 base and J by 3 bases, and 4 bases separated the two germline ends. Germline CDR1 is SGHAT and CDR2 is FQNNGV. The CDR3 region has the DNA TGTGCCAGCAGCTTAGTAGTCAATCAGCCCCAGCATTTT. Translated: CASSLVVNQPQHF.

The rearrangement uses TRBV28 and TRBJ1-2; the match to TRBD1 covers 7 bases. V lost 6 bases, J lost 6 bases, and 4 bases stayed unmatched. The length of the CDR3 is 12 residues. Germline-derived CDR1 and CDR2 are MDHEN and SYDVKM. CDR3 in DNA: TGTGCCAGCAGCAATACAGGGGATGGCTACACCTTC. Translated, it gives CASSNTGDGYTF.